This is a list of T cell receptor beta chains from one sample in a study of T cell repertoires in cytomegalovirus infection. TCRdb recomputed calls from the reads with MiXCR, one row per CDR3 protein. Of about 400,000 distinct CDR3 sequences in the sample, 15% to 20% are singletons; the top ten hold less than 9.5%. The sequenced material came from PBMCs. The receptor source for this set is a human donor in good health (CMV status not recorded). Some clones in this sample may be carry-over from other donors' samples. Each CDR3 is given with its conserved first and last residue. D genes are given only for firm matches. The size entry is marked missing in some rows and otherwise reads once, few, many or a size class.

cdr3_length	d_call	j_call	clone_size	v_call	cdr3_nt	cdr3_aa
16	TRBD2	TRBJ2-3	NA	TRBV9	TGTGCCAGCAGCGTAGGGCTAGCGGGAGGCACAGATACGCAGTATTTT	CASSVGLAGGTDTQYF
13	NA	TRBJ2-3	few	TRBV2	TGTGCCAGCAGTGGGGACAGCACAGATACGCAGTATTTT	CASSGDSTDTQYF
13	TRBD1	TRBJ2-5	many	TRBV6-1	TGTGCCAGCCAGGGGGACCTAAAAGAGACCCAGTACTTC	CASQGDLKETQYF
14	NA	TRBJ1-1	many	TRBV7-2	TGTGCCAGCAGCTTTCTTTTTGAGAACACTGAAGCTTTCTTT	CASSFLFENTEAFF
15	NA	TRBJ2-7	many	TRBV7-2	TGTGCCAGCAGCTTAAGGACGGCGGGCTCCTACGAGCAGTACTTC	CASSLRTAGSYEQYF
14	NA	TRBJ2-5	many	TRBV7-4	TGTGCCAGCAGCTTAGCGAAAGGGGGAGAGACCCAGTACTTC	CASSLAKGGETQYF
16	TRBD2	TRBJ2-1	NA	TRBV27	TGTGCCAGCAGTTTATTGGGGCTAGCGGGGGCGAGTGAGCAGTTCTTC	CASSLLGLAGASEQFF
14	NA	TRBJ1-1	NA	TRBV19	TGTGCCAGTAGTATAGATCGGGGCGCGGACCGAGCTTTCTTT	CASSIDRGADRAFF
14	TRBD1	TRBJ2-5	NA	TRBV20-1	TGCAGTGCTAGAGATGTAACAGGGGCTTGGACCCAGTACTTC	CSARDVTGAWTQYF
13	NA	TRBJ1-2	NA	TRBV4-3	TGCGCCAGCAGCCAAGTCGACTACTATGGCTACACCTTC	CASSQVDYYGYTF
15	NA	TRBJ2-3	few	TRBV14	TGTGCCAGCAGCCAAGACGAATCCAGCACAGATACGCAGTATTTT	CASSQDESSTDTQYF
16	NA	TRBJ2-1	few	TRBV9	TGTGCCAGCAGCGCAGCCGCTTCCGCTAGCGAGGATGAGCAGTTCTTC	CASSAAASASEDEQFF
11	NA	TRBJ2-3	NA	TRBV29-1	TGCAGCGTTGAAGAGGGAGATACGCAGTATTTT	CSVEEGDTQYF
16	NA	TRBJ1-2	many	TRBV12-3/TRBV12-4	TGTGCCAGCAGCCTGAGGGGTGAAGGGATTGGATATGGCTACACCTTC	CASSLRGEGIGYGYTF
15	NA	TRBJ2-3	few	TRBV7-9	TGTGCCAGCAGCTTAGCGCCCCAGATCTCAGATACGCAGTATTTT	CASSLAPQISDTQYF